The 27 T cell receptor beta chains below all came from one sample that was sequenced in a study of cytotoxic CD8 clonotypes in ibrutinib-treated CLL (dated by TCRdb to the early 2020s). Receptor amplification or capture employed the immunoSEQ multiplex PCR assay. TCRdb re-hosts the immuneACCESS table, in-frame sequences only. Its copies lack some clones; in the studies checked, an unresolved V gene accounts for under half of them, and the cause for the rest is not known. Here the sample has approximately 350,000 clones; over 60% occur a single time. Around 6.3% of the sample is in the top ten clones. The sample in question was PBMCs, obtained after 36 months of ibrutinib treatment. The receptors were sampled from a human donor with chronic lymphocytic leukemia.

The chain uses TRBV27 and TRBJ2-7; 9 positions match TRBD1. The germline CDR1 and CDR2 sequences are MNHEY and SMNVEV (reference sequence). J lost 5 bases, V lost 5 bases, and 4 bases had no gene match. This CDR3 is built from 13 residues. CDR3 sequence: CASSTGTGNEQYF. The CDR3 DNA follows: TGTGCCAGCAGTACCGGGACAGGGAACGAGCAGTACTTC.

The CDR3 sequence is CASSLDGRETDTQYF. In DNA form, the CDR3 reads TGTGCCAGCAGCTTAGACGGGAGAGAAACAGATACGCAGTATTTT. The rearrangement joins TRBV13 to TRBJ2-3, with D possibly matching TRBD2 (6 bases). Trimming removed 1 base from V and 3 bases from J, with 11 bases in between. This CDR3 is 15 amino acids long. Germline CDR1 is PRHDT and CDR2 is FYEKMQ (reference sequence).

V usage is TRBV21-1 and J usage is TRBJ2-7; TRBD2, the table's D call, was not compared with the DNA. TRBV21-1 is a documented pseudogene. The CDR3 is 18 residues long. The CDR3: CASSKGGYRERGHYEQYF. The CDR3 DNA reads TGTGCCAGCAGCAAAGGGGGGTACCGAGAGCGGGGGCACTACGAGCAGTACTTC.

This chain joins TRBV7-7 and TRBJ2-3; the D gene is possibly TRBD1 (5 bases). CDR3 length equals 14 residues. The V end lost 5 bases, the J end lost 2 bases, and 11 bases lay between the germline ends. Per germline, CDR1 SSHAT and CDR2 FNYEAQ (reference sequence). This CDR3 is CASSPGHSTDTQYF. The CDR3 DNA is TGTGCCAGCAGCCCAGGACACTCCACAGATACGCAGTATTTT.

The CDR3 DNA follows: TGTGCCAGCAGTGAAGTTCTGTCTTATGGCTACACCTTC. Translating gives CASSEVLSYGYTF. V usage is TRBV2 and J usage is TRBJ1-2; unclear D gene. V gave up 1 base and J gave up 5 bases, with 8 bases separating them. Germline V lookup: CDR1 SNHLY, CDR2 FYNNEI. The CDR3 covers 13 residues.

The chain recombines TRBV4-1 with TRBJ1-5; possible D gene TRBD1, 6 bases. V was cut by 3 bases and J by 4 bases, with 10 bases left in between. The CDR3 contains 14 residues. CDR1 is MGHRA, CDR2 YSYEKL, per germline. The CDR3 coding sequence is TGCGCCAGCAGCCAGTTGGACAGAAATCAGCCCCAGCATTTT. The encoded protein is CASSQLDRNQPQHF.

This clone was detected only a few times. The V gene is TRBV18, the J gene TRBJ1-1; TRBD1 is a possible D gene (5 bases). Looked up from germline, CDR1 is KGHSH and CDR2 is LQKENI. The V end was cut by 8 bases, the J end by 0 bases, with 22 bases between. This CDR3 has 17 residues. This CDR3 reads CASTQLPPTAMNTEAFF. The DNA for the CDR3 is TGTGCCAGCACACAATTACCCCCGACAGCCATGAACACTGAAGCTTTCTTT.

The chain has TRBV6-7 and TRBJ2-7, with D perhaps matching TRBD1 (6 bases). TRBV6-7 is an ORF for which the function is uncertain. The ends were cut back, 0 bases at V and 3 bases at J, with 18 bases in the middle. The CDR3 length is 17 residues. The CDR3 nucleotides read TGTGCCAGCAGTTACTCGAACAGGGCTAAGGCCTTCTACGAGCAGTACTTC. Encoded protein: CASSYSNRAKAFYEQYF.

The chain links TRBV13 to TRBJ1-1; D is unresolved. The V gene lost 1 base and the J gene lost 4 bases, with 16 bases spanning the gap. CDR3 length equals 16 residues. Per germline, CDR1 PRHDT and CDR2 FYEKMQ (reference sequence). CDR3 DNA: TGTGCCAGCAGCTTAGTCCGGGAGCCGAACCCCACTGAAGCTTTCTTT. Protein product: CASSLVREPNPTEAFF.

This clone was seen a handful of times. The rearrangement links TRBV19 to TRBJ1-5, with 7 bases that match TRBD1. The trim removed 4 bases at V and 0 bases at J, leaving 6 bases unmatched. The CDR3 is 16 amino acids. Looked up from germline, CDR1 is LNHDA and CDR2 is SQIVND (reference sequence). CDR3 protein: CASSTDREHSNQPQHF. The CDR3 nucleotides read TGTGCCAGTAGTACAGACAGGGAACATAGCAATCAGCCCCAGCATTTT.

This clone was observed a few times. The chain couples TRBV7-9 to TRBJ2-7; 9 bases match TRBD1. This CDR3 has 14 residues. Germline V gives CDR1 SEHNR, CDR2 FQNEAQ (reference sequence). V gave up 5 bases and J gave up 4 bases; unmatched junction bases: 6. The CDR3 spells CASSVGTGKYEQYF. In nucleotides, the CDR3 is TGTGCCAGCAGCGTCGGGACAGGGAAGTACGAGCAGTACTTC.

The CDR3: CASSPWPRQKLTDTQYF. The CDR3 DNA sequence: TGTGCCAGCAGTCCATGGCCCCGACAGAAATTGACAGATACGCAGTATTTT. The J gene is TRBJ2-3, the V gene TRBV27, with D perhaps matching TRBD1 (5 bases). Germline values: CDR1 MNHEY, CDR2 SMNVEV (reference sequence). The CDR3 is made up of 17 amino acids. V was shortened by 5 bases and J by 3 bases, with 21 bases between the two germline ends.

The table lists this clone with a few counts. The chain recombines TRBV7-9 with TRBJ1-2; no clear D gene. This CDR3 has 12 residues. Per the germline V gene, CDR1 is SEHNR and CDR2 is FQNEAQ (reference sequence). The ends were cut back, 5 bases at V and 1 base at J, with 5 bases in the middle. The CDR3 here is CASSPSNYGYTF. DNA of the CDR3: TGTGCCAGCAGCCCTAGTAACTATGGCTACACCTTC.

V and J are TRBV13 and TRBJ2-7, with D perhaps TRBD2 (6 bases). The V end was cut by 10 bases, the J end by 6 bases, with 16 bases between. The CDR3 length is 12 residues. Germline V gene lookup returns CDR1 PRHDT and CDR2 FYEKMQ (reference sequence). The CDR3 nucleotides are TGTGCCACCGAGAGCGGGCTCGGCGAGCAGTACTTC. It translates to CATESGLGEQYF.

V and J are TRBV6-5 and TRBJ2-1; D not certain. Germline CDR1 MNHEY, CDR2 SVGAGI. The ends were cut back, 0 bases at V and 8 bases at J, with 11 bases in the middle. The CDR3 runs to 14 residues. Here the CDR3 reads CASSYSHPADEQFF. The CDR3 DNA follows: TGTGCCAGCAGTTACTCCCACCCCGCGGATGAGCAGTTCTTC.

The chain is built from TRBV5-6 and TRBJ2-7; 10 bases map to TRBD1. Per germline, CDR1 SGHDT and CDR2 YYEEEE. The CDR3 loop spans 14 amino acids. Trimming removed 3 bases from V and 4 bases from J; junction bases left unmatched: 4. CDR3 DNA: TGTGCCAGCAGCTACTGGACAGGGGGTTACGAGCAGTACTTC. Protein product: CASSYWTGGYEQYF.

This chain links TRBV25-1 with TRBJ2-7; D uncertain. Germline V CDR1 and CDR2: MGHDK, SYGVNS. The CDR3 length is 13 residues. V was trimmed by 7 bases and J by 1 base, leaving 11 bases between them. The CDR3 is CASTSGRSYEQYF. The CDR3 DNA follows: TGTGCCAGCACCAGTGGTCGGTCCTACGAGCAGTACTTC.

V and J are TRBV28 and TRBJ1-1, with no clear D. Germline V CDR1 and CDR2: MDHEN, SYDVKM. The CDR3 is 13 amino acids. Trimming left V 2 bases short and J 3 bases short, with 7 bases between. As DNA, the CDR3 is TGTGCCAGCAGTTTAAAACAGCACACTGAAGCTTTCTTT. Translated, it gives CASSLKQHTEAFF.

This clone was recorded only once. The chain has TRBV27 and TRBJ2-7; no clear D gene. The germline gives CDR1 MNHEY, CDR2 SMNVEV (reference sequence). CDR3 size: 14 residues. The germline V and J ends were trimmed by 3 bases and 2 bases, with 11 bases remaining between them. CDR3: CASSLRPPAYEQYF. The CDR3 DNA sequence: TGTGCCAGCAGTTTGAGACCTCCGGCCTACGAGCAGTACTTC.

The chain carries TRBV7-2 and TRBJ1-1, with 8 bases lining up with TRBD1. The germline V gene encodes CDR1 SGHTA and CDR2 FQGNSA. This CDR3 region has 16 residues. V trimming: 5 bases; J trimming: 3 bases; junction bases outside the gene matches: 11. The CDR3 DNA follows: TGTGCCAGCAGCCCCCGGACAGGGAGGTTTGACACTGAAGCTTTCTTT. It codes for CASSPRTGRFDTEAFF.

This chain connects TRBV7-2 to TRBJ1-2; 7 bases agree with TRBD1. The J segment lost 6 bases and the V segment lost 5 bases, leaving 6 bases of the junction unmatched. The CDR3 has 13 residues. Germline assignment: CDR1 SGHTA and CDR2 FQGNSA. In DNA, the CDR3 is TGTGCCAGCAGCCTACCGCAGGGGGATGGCTACACCTTC. Protein product: CASSLPQGDGYTF.

This chain links TRBV7-6 with TRBJ2-5; D may be TRBD2 (6 bases). This CDR3 is 18 amino acids long. The germline gives CDR1 SGHVS, CDR2 FNYEAQ. V lost 1 base, J lost 5 bases, and 23 bases lay in between. In DNA, the CDR3 is TGTGCCAGCAGCTTAGACCGGACCGGGAGAAAAGGGAGGGAGACCCAGTACTTC. As protein: CASSLDRTGRKGRETQYF.

V is TRBV2 and J is TRBJ1-4; no firm D call. Trimming stripped 4 bases from V and 8 bases from J, with 14 bases between. This CDR3 is 14 amino acids long. CDR1 SNHLY and CDR2 FYNNEI come from the germline V gene. For the CDR3, the DNA is TGTGCCAGCAGTGGAAATAGGGTCGGGGAAAAACTGTTTTTT. This encodes CASSGNRVGEKLFF. Full variable domain (missing parts from reference TRBV2 and TRBJ1-4): EPEVTQTPSHQVTQMGQEVILRCVPISNHLYFYWYRQILGQKVEFLVSFYNNEISEKSEIFDDQFSVERPDGSNFTLKIRSTKLEDSAMYFCASSGNRVGEKLFFGSGTQLSVL.

The genes are TRBV5-4 and TRBJ2-1, with 14 nucleotides matching TRBD2. The germline V gene has CDR1 SGHNT and CDR2 YYREEE (reference sequence). This CDR3 contains 15 residues. V lost 3 bases and J lost 9; bases outside the gene matches: 5. CDR3 sequence reads: CASSSGLAGVGEQFF. The DNA of the CDR3 is TGTGCCAGCAGCTCGGGACTAGCGGGGGTCGGTGAGCAGTTCTTC.

CDR3 region: CASSGPVDTQYF. DNA of the CDR3: TGTGCCAGCAGTGGACCCGTGGACACGCAGTATTTT. This chain uses TRBV28 with TRBJ2-3, with unresolved D. Per the germline V gene, CDR1 is MDHEN and CDR2 is SYDVKM. This CDR3 spans 12 amino acids. The V end was cut by 5 bases, the J end by 9 bases, with 12 bases between.

This chain connects TRBV9 to TRBJ2-1; 8 bases are shared with TRBD1. Germline loops: CDR1 SGDLS, CDR2 YYNGEE. Germline trimming cut 3 bases from V and 6 bases from J; bases unmatched to any gene: 23. This CDR3 is 20 amino acids long. The DNA for the CDR3 is TGTGCCAGCAGCGCCCCCTCCGGACAGGGAACCTTCGGGCCTTTCAATGAGCAGTTCTTC. This codes for CASSAPSGQGTFGPFNEQFF.

The chain has TRBV6-5 and TRBJ1-1, with TRBD1 matching over 9 bases. The CDR3 is 13 amino acids. Germline V gene data show CDR1 as MNHEY and CDR2 as SVGAGI. J was trimmed by 11 bases and V by 5 bases; bases with no gene match: 9. The CDR3 sequence is CASSLGQGRGAFF. In DNA form, the CDR3 reads TGTGCCAGCAGTCTGGGACAGGGTCGAGGGGCTTTCTTT.